This T cell receptor beta chain emerged from a study of Ad26.COV2.S vaccination and SARS-CoV-2 variants. Study findings and constraints: Once vaccination had occurred, spike-specific CD8+ and CD4+ T cell responses reportedly showed substantial breadth. Researchers reported similar non-spike TCR breadth in vaccine and placebo recipients.

In regard to this clone: Its target is not known.

V dropped 3 bases and J dropped 2 bases, with 10 bases sitting between them. Germline V gives CDR1 GTSNPN, CDR2 SVGIG (reference sequence). CDR3 length equals 13 residues. Clones were read by immunoSEQ multiplex PCR, and TCRdb kept only the in-frame ones, dropping some. The table has some 180,000 clones, around nine tenths seen once. The source of this sequence is a human donor who had recovered from COVID-19. This chain connects TRBV30 to TRBJ1-1; a weak D match, TRBD1 (6 bases). The sequences come from peripheral blood, collected after recovery from COVID-19. CDR3 in DNA: TGTGCCTGGAGAGGACAGTTAAACACTGAAGCTTTCTTT. Amino acid sequence: CAWRGQLNTEAFF.